Sequencing of this TCR beta chain was carried out in a study of CD8 T cells in Susac syndrome. The germline V gene has CDR1 LGHDT and CDR2 YNNKEL (reference sequence). After removal of 2 bases from V and 0 bases from J, the junction contained 10 bases not matched to a gene. The CDR3 runs 20 residues. Study-level findings and limits: The relatively small number of individuals in the TCR sequencing and HLA analysis was acknowledged by the study.

Reverse transcription of roughly 0.5 to 1 ug RNA was carried out with random hexamers. The immunoSEQ assay covered 54 Vbeta and 13 Jbeta segments for CDR3. Each CDR3 protein is one row after TCRdb ran MiXCR on the immunoSEQ multiplex PCR reads. The table has about 120,000 distinct CDR3 sequences, 92% seen once. Healthy donors served as age- and sex-matched controls. The CD8+ and CD4+ T cells were isolated magnetically using a negative isolation approach, whereas the TEMRA cells were enriched by FACS. On this clonotype: Its antigen is not identified.

The sequence was obtained from a human donor in good health. The specimen was CD4+ T cells from PBMCs. The rearrangement uses TRBV3-1 and TRBJ2-1; 13 bases are a match to TRBD2. The CDR3 reads CASSQITGTSGTGSYNEQFF. In nucleotides, the CDR3 is TGTGCCAGCAGCCAAATAACCGGGACTAGCGGGACCGGCTCCTACAATGAGCAGTTCTTC.